The T cell receptor beta chain described here comes from a study of OX40 agonist ivuxolimab in advanced cancers. TCRdb's table, derived via immunoSEQ multiplex PCR, lists solely in-frame clones and lacks some. The sample holds some 35,000 clones, around four fifths seen once. The CDR3 totals 12 residues. Germline assignment: CDR1 MDHEN and CDR2 SYDVKM. Trimming pared 3 bases from V and 6 bases from J, leaving 9 bases between. Notes on this clone: Its antigen is not known.

The study, taken as a whole, reports: In the expanded peripheral T cells, antigen specificity was never determined.

The specimen was CD4+ or CD8+ T cells sorted from blood, collected in a trial of the OX40 agonist ivuxolimab. The chain uses TRBV28 and TRBJ2-7; D is possibly TRBD2 (6 bases). The sequence was obtained from an adult with an advanced solid tumor such as melanoma, head and neck, liver or kidney cancer. DNA of the CDR3: TGTGCCAGCAGTTTGGAGGGTTTCGAGCAGTACTTC. It is translated as CASSLEGFEQYF. Looking up the rest from reference TRBV28 and TRBJ2-7 gives the full variable domain: DVKVTQSSRYLVKRTGEKVFLECVQDMDHENMFWYRQDPGLGLRLIYFSYDVKMKEKGDIPEGYSVSREKKERFSLILESASTNQTSMYLCASSLEGFEQYFGPGTRLTVT.